Below, 5 T cell receptor beta chains from the same sample are listed, as sequenced in a study of Graves' ophthalmopathy and Graves' hyperthyroidism. Using RNA transcripts, the TCR beta CDR3 regions were amplified. An opening RT-PCR round employed HTBI primers and preceded a second-round multiplex PCR. TCRdb reanalysed the multiplex PCR reads using MiXCR and keeps one entry per CDR3 protein. The sample lists around 1.1 million distinct CDR3 sequences, roughly two fifths seen once, with approximately 12% in the top ten. The sample was peripheral blood or thyroid tissue (not recorded which). The source of these receptors is an adult man with Graves' hyperthyroidism.

The CDR3 reads CASAERSGVGNTIYF. The CDR3 coding sequence is TGTGCCAGCGCAGAAAGATCCGGGGTCGGAAACACCATATATTTT. V and J are TRBV9 and TRBJ1-3; D gene ambiguous. The CDR3 consists of 15 residues. Germline V gene lookup returns CDR1 SGDLS and CDR2 YYNGEE. Deletions cut 7 bases from V and 4 bases from J, with 18 bases between.

This clonotype has only a few counts. The chain couples TRBV12-3 or TRBV12-4 to TRBJ1-5, with 7 bases fitting TRBD1. The CDR3 length is 16 residues. The V and J ends lost 5 bases and 1 base, in that order; junction bases with no gene match: 8. CDR3 loop: CASSPLGGRSNQPQHF. CDR3 nucleotide sequence: TGTGCCAGCAGTCCCTTAGGGGGCAGAAGCAATCAGCCCCAGCATTTT.

This clonotype was counted a few times. The J gene is TRBJ1-1, the V gene TRBV7-9, with no clear D. CDR3 size: 13 residues. CDR1 and CDR2 (germline): SEHNR, FQNEAQ (reference sequence). The V gene lost 6 bases and the J gene lost 3 bases, with 11 bases spanning the gap. The CDR3 coding sequence is TGTGCCAGCAGGAATTGGACGGACACTGAAGCTTTCTTT. Its protein is CASRNWTDTEAFF.

The table lists this clonotype with a few counts. The rearrangement uses TRBV6-1 and TRBJ1-1; 7 bases map to TRBD1. J was trimmed by 5 bases and V by 5 bases; bases with no gene match: 11. The CDR3 is 15 residues long. The germline V gene encodes CDR1 MNHNS and CDR2 SASEGT. The CDR3 protein is CASSPQSQGKTEAFF. CDR3 in DNA: TGTGCCAGCAGTCCACAATCACAGGGGAAGACTGAAGCTTTCTTT.

This clonotype was seen at least ten times. CDR3 loop: CASSLGSSGRETQYF. The DNA of the CDR3 is TGTGCCAGCAGCTTAGGGTCTAGCGGGAGAGAGACCCAGTACTTC. V and J are TRBV7-9 and TRBJ2-5; TRBD2 aligns across 10 bases. This CDR3 region has 15 residues. Germline CDR1 and CDR2: SEHNR and FQNEAQ (reference sequence). V was clipped by 1 base and J by 4 bases; unmatched bases: 3.